The clone carrying this T cell receptor (beta chain) was seen many times. Molecular barcoding with unique molecular identifiers was used for the TCRbeta library. TCRdb reanalysed the PCR reads using MiXCR and keeps one entry per CDR3 protein. The sample includes 120,000 or so distinct CDR3 sequences, around 10% of them seen just once. Trimming took off 1 base at V and 0 bases at J, with 11 bases between the two ends. CDR3 size: 15 residues. Germline-derived CDR1 and CDR2 are SGHRS and YFSETQ. This sample was taken from a study of T-cell reconstitution after alpha-beta-depleted transplantation in children.

This TCR was sampled from a human donor who donated a stem cell graft to a child with acute lymphoblastic leukemia. This specimen consisted of PBMCs from the stem cell graft donor, obtained from the stem cell graft. The rearrangement joins TRBV5-1 to TRBJ2-7; no reliable D call. Here the CDR3 reads CASSLTGRHSYEQYF. In nucleotides, the CDR3 is TGCGCCAGCAGCTTGACTGGGCGGCACTCCTACGAGCAGTACTTC.